Detailed here is one TCR beta chain. The data originate from a study of T cell responses to AZD1222 COVID-19 vaccine. With 5 bases removed from V and 3 bases from J, the gap between germline ends came to 23 bases. CDR1 is SGHVS, CDR2 FQNEAQ, per germline. The CDR3 contains 19 residues. Produced via immunoSEQ multiplex PCR; TCRdb's table is partial and in-frame only. The sample yields approximately 100,000 clones, roughly 87% seen once. The rearrangement uses TRBV7-8 and TRBJ1-6; possibly TRBD1 for D (5 bases). The TCR sequence derives from an adult in good health. The source was peripheral blood, collected on day 0 of AZD1222 vaccination. Here the CDR3 reads CASSLKSWQPRGYNSPLHF. CDR3 DNA: TGTGCCAGCAGCCTAAAATCATGGCAGCCGAGGGGCTATAATTCACCCCTCCACTTT.